This T cell receptor (beta chain) originates from a study of CD8+CD57+ T cells in acquired aplastic anemia. About the study: The average read count for CD4+ cells in healthy donors was around 9.9 million. Findings and limits, study-wide: The study identified under 30 CD8+ CDR3 sequences shared by patients and controls.

With respect to this clonotype: What it binds is not known.

Using genomic DNA as the template, TCR beta VDJ and CDR3 profiling was carried out. One entry per CDR3 protein, called by TCRdb with MiXCR from the reads. The profile shows some 82,000 distinct CDR3 sequences, about 45% of them singletons. Trimming took off 3 bases at V and 0 bases at J, with 7 bases between the two ends. Per germline, CDR1 MGHDK and CDR2 SYGVNS. The length of the CDR3 is 14 residues. Specimen: sorted CD4+, CD8+, or CD8+CD57+ T cells (not recorded which) from PBMCs. This TCR came from a human donor in good health, serving as a control. The chain links TRBV25-1 to TRBJ2-3; unclear D gene. CDR3 sequence (DNA): TGTGCCAGCAGTGATTTAGCTAGCACAGATACGCAGTATTTT. As protein: CASSDLASTDTQYF.